This record covers a single TCR beta chain. The germline CDR1 and CDR2 sequences are MNHEY and SMNVEV (reference sequence). Germline trimming cut 8 bases from V and 2 bases from J; bases unmatched to any gene: 5. The CDR3 loop spans 14 amino acids. The data were taken from a study of blood T cell repertoires in COVID-19. Across the study: COVID-19 samples from acute and convalescent phases originated in the United States, Italy and Spain.

Clones were sequenced by immunoSEQ multiplex PCR, and TCRdb holds only the in-frame ones, with some missing. The sample holds 250,000 to 350,000 clones, roughly 88% seen once. The sample consisted of peripheral blood. The receptor's source is a woman in her forties or fifties with active or convalescent COVID-19. The chain recombines TRBV27 with TRBJ1-2; 10 bases line up with TRBD1. The CDR3: CASWDRGFNYGYTF. In DNA, the CDR3 is TGTGCCAGCTGGGACAGGGGATTCAACTATGGCTACACCTTC.